The entry that follows covers one T cell receptor beta chain sequence. These data belong to a study of OX40 agonist ivuxolimab in advanced cancers. J gave up 7 bases and V 2 bases, and 9 bases lay outside the gene matches. This CDR3 contains 16 residues. CDR1 and CDR2 from the germline V gene are SGHNT and YYREEE (reference sequence). The data were produced by immunoSEQ multiplex PCR, yet TCRdb's version contains in-frame clones alone and is incomplete. The table shows around 40,000 clones, with 83% occurring only once. V gene TRBV5-4 combines with J gene TRBJ2-1; 10 bases are shared with TRBD1. Sequences were derived from CD4+ or CD8+ T cells sorted from blood, sampled in a trial of the OX40 agonist ivuxolimab. This clonotype was obtained from an adult with an advanced solid tumor such as melanoma, head and neck, liver or kidney cancer. CDR3 residues: CASSLPPGQGLNEQFF. The CDR3 DNA reads as TGTGCCAGCAGCTTACCACCGGGACAGGGGTTGAATGAGCAGTTCTTC.